The present TCR beta chain was sequenced within a study of T cell repertoires in cytomegalovirus infection. The study's findings and limits: Across the ex vivo response, the dominant clonotypes were HLA-C-restricted CMV-specific TCR beta clonotypes. Cumulative public TCR beta family frequency identified carriers of CMV plus the relevant HLA.

Comments on this clonotype: The antigen remains undetermined.

TCRdb passed the reads through MiXCR, listing each CDR3 protein once. The sample has 150,000 to 200,000 distinct CDR3 sequences, over 13% seen once. J lost 3 bases, V lost 6 bases, and 7 bases had no gene match. This CDR3 is built from 14 residues. CDR1 is LNHDA, CDR2 SQIVND, per germline (reference sequence). The chain couples TRBV19 to TRBJ1-2; 7 bases are shared with TRBD1. The receptor was derived from a human donor in good health (CMV status not recorded). Some clones in this sample may be carry-over from other donors' samples. The sample consisted of PBMCs. The CDR3 bases are TGTGCCAGTAGACACAGGGGCGAAGACTATGGCTACACCTTC. Protein sequence: CASRHRGEDYGYTF.